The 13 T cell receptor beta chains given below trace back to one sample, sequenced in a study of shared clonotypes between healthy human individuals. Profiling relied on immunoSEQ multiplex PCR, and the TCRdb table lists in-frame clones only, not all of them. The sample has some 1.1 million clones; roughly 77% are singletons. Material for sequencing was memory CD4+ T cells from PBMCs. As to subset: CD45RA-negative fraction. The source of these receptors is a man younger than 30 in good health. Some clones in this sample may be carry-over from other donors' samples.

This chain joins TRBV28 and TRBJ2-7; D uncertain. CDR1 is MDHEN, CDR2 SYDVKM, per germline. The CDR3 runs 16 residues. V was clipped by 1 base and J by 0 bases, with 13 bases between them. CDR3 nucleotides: TGTGCCAGCAGTTTATCCTGGCAACGACCCTCCTACGAGCAGTACTTC. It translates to CASSLSWQRPSYEQYF.

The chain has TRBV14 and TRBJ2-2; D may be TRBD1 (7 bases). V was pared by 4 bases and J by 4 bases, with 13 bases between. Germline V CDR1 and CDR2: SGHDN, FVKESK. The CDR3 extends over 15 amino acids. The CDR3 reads CASSLNRGGTGELFF. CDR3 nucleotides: TGTGCCAGCAGCCTTAACAGGGGAGGCACCGGGGAGCTGTTTTTT.

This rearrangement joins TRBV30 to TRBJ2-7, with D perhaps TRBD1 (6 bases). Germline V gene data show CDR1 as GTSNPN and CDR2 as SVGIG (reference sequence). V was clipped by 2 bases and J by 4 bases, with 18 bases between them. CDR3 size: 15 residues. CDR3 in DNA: TGTGCCTGGAGTACCAGAACAGGGTTAGTGTACGAGCAGTACTTC. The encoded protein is CAWSTRTGLVYEQYF.

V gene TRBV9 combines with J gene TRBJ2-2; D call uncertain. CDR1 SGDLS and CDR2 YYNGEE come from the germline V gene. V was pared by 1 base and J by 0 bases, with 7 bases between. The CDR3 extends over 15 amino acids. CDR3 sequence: CASSVLGSNTGELFF. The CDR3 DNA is TGTGCCAGCAGCGTACTTGGATCGAACACCGGGGAGCTGTTTTTT. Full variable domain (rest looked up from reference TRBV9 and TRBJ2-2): DSGVTQTPKHLITATGQRVTLRCSPRSGDLSVYWYQQSLDQGLQFLIQYYNGEERAKGNILERFSAQQFPDLHSELNLSSLELGDSALYFCASSVLGSNTGELFFGEGSRLTVL.

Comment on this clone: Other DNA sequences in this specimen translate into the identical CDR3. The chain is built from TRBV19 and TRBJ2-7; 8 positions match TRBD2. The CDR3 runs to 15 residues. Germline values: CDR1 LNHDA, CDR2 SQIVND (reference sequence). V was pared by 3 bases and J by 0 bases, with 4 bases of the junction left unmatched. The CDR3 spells CASSIAGTSSYEQYF. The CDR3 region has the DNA TGTGCCAGTAGTATCGCCGGGACTAGCTCCTACGAGCAGTACTTC.

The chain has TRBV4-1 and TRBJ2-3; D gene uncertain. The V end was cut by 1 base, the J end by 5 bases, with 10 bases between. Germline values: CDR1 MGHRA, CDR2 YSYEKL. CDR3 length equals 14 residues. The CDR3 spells CASSQGLVGDTQYF. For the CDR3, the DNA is TGCGCCAGCAGCCAAGGCTTGGTTGGAGATACGCAGTATTTT.

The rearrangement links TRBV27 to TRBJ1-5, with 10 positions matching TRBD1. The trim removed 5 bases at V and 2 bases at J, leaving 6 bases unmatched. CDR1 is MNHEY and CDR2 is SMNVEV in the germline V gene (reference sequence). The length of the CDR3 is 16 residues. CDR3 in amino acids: CASSARTGGGNQPQHF. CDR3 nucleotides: TGTGCCAGCAGTGCGCGGACAGGGGGGGGCAATCAGCCCCAGCATTTT.

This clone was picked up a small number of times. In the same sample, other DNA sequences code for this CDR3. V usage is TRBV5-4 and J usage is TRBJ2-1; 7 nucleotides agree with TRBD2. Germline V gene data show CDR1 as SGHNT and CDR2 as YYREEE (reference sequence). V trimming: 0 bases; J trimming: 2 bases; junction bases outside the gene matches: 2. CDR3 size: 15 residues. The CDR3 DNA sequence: TGTGCCAGCAGCTTGGATGGGACTACCTACAATGAGCAGTTCTTC. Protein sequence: CASSLDGTTYNEQFF.

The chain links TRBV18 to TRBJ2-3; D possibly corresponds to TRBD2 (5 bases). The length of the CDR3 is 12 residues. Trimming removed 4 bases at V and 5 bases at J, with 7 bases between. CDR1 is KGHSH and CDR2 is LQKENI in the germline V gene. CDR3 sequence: CASSQDLDTQYF. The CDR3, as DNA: TGTGCCAGCTCACAGGACTTAGATACGCAGTATTTT.

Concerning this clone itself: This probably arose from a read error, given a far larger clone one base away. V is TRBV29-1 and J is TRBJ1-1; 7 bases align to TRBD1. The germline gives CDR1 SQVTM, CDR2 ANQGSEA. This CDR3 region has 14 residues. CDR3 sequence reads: CSVANRDSFLEVFF. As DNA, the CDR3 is TGCAGCGTAGCAAACCGGGACAGCTTTTTAGAAGTTTTCTTT.

The CDR3 loop reads CASSLAGDISGNTIYF. The CDR3 region has the DNA TGTGCCAGCAGCTTAGCTGGGGACATTTCTGGAAACACCATATATTTT. The chain carries TRBV7-9 and TRBJ1-3; tentatively, D is TRBD1 (6 bases). V dropped 0 bases and J dropped 1 base, with 10 bases sitting between them. Per the germline V gene, CDR1 is SEHNR and CDR2 is FQNEAQ (reference sequence). The CDR3 has 16 residues.

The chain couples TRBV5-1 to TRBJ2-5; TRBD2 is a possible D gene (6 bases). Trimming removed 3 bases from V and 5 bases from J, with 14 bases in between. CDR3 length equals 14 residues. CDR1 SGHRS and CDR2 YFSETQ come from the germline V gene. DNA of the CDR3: TGCGCCAGCAGCTCTACCGGGACTGGTGAGACCCAGTACTTC. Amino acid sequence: CASSSTGTGETQYF.

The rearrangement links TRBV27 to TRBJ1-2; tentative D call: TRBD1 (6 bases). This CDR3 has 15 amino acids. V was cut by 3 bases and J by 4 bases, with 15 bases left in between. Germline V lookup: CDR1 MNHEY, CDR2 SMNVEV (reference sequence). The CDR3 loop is CASSFNAGQTYGYTF. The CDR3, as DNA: TGTGCCAGCAGTTTCAATGCCGGACAGACCTATGGCTACACCTTC.